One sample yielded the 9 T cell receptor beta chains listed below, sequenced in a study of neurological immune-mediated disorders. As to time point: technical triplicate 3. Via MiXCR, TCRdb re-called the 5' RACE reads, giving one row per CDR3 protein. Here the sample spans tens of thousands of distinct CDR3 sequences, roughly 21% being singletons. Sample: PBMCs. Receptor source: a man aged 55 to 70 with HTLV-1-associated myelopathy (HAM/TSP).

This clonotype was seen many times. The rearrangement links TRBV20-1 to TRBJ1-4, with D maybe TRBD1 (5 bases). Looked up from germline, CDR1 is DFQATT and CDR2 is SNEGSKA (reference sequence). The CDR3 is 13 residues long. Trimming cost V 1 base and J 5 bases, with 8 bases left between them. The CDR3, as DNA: TGCAGTGCTAGAGGGGGGTGGAATGAAAAACTGTTTTTT. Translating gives CSARGGWNEKLFF.

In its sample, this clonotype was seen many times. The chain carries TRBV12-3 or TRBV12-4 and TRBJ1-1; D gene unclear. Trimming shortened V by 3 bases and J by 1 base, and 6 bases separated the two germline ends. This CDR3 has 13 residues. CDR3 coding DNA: TGTGCCAGCAGTTTTCCCTGGAACACTGAAGCTTTCTTT. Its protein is CASSFPWNTEAFF.

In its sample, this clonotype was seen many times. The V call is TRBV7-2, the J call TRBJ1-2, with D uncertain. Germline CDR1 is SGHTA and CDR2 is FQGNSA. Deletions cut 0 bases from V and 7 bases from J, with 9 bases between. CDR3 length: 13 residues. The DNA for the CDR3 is TGTGCCAGCAGCTTAGCCTCCGCGGGTGGCTACACCTTC. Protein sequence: CASSLASAGGYTF. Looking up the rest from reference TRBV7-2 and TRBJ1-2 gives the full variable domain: GAGVSQSPSNKVTEKGKDVELRCDPISGHTALYWYRQSLGQGLEFLIYFQGNSAPDKSGLPSDRFSAERTGGSVSTLTIQRTQQEDSAVYLCASSLASAGGYTFGSGTRLTVV.

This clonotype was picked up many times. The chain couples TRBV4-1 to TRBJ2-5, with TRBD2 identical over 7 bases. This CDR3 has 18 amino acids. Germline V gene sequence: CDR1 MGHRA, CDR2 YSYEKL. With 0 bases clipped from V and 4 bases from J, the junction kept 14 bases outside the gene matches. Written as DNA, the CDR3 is TGCGCCAGCAGCCAAGAAAGAACGCGCGGGAGTTCGGGAGAGACCCAGTACTTC. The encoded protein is CASSQERTRGSSGETQYF.

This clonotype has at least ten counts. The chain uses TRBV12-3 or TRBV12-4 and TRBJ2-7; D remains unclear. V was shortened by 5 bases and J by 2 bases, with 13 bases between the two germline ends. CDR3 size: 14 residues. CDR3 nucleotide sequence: TGTGCCAGCAGTCCATTACATGGGCCCTACGAGCAGTACTTC. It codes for CASSPLHGPYEQYF.

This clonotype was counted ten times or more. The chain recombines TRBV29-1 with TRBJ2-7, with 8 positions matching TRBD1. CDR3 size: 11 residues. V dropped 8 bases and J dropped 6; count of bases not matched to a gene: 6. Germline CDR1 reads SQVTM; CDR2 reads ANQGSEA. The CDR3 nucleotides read TGCAGCCTGAGGACAGGGACCGAGCAGTACTTC. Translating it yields CSLRTGTEQYF.

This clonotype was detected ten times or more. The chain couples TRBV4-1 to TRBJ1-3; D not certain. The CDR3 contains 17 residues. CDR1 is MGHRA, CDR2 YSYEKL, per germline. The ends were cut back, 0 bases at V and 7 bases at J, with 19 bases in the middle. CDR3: CASSQEGALPPGNTIYF. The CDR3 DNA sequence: TGCGCCAGCAGCCAAGAAGGAGCCCTACCCCCGGGGAACACCATATATTTT.

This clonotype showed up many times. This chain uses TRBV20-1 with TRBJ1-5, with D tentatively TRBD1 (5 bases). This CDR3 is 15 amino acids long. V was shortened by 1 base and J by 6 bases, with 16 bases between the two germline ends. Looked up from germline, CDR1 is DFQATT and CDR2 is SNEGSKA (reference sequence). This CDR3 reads CSARVGGRVTQPQHF. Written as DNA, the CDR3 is TGCAGTGCTAGAGTAGGCGGCAGGGTGACTCAGCCCCAGCATTTT.

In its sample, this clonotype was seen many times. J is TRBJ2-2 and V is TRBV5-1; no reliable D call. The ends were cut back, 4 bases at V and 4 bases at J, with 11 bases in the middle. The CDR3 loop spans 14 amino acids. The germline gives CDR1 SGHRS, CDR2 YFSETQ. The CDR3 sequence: CASSPPEITGELFF. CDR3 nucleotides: TGCGCCAGCAGCCCACCCGAGATCACCGGGGAGCTGTTTTTT.